The clone carrying this TCR beta chain has a count of ten or more. Its antigen remains unknown. Germline trimming cut 7 bases from V and 1 base from J; bases unmatched to any gene: 5. From germline, CDR1 is MNHEY and CDR2 SMNVEV (reference sequence). The CDR3 contains 16 residues. Researchers attached unique molecular identifiers to individual cDNA molecules. TCRdb itself ran the 5' RACE reads through MiXCR, one entry per CDR3 protein. The data show nearly 50,000 distinct CDR3 sequences, more than 5.5% seen once. This sample was taken from a study of early T cells in non-severe SARS-CoV-2 infection. Overall study context: Unsorted whole-blood RNA was sequenced in bulk, leaving chains unpaired. Study-level points and caveats: There was a bias toward anti-spike CD8 responses in VDJdb matching, which missed private and CD4 specificities.

This specimen was whole blood, taken at baseline. V usage is TRBV27 and J usage is TRBJ2-1; TRBD2 agrees at 12 bases. The clonotype was recovered from an adult who was a healthcare worker with PCR-confirmed SARS-CoV-2 infection or an uninfected control (not recorded which). The CDR3 loop is CASTRLAGASYNEQFF. The CDR3 DNA is TGTGCCAGCACCCGACTAGCGGGAGCGTCCTACAATGAGCAGTTCTTC.